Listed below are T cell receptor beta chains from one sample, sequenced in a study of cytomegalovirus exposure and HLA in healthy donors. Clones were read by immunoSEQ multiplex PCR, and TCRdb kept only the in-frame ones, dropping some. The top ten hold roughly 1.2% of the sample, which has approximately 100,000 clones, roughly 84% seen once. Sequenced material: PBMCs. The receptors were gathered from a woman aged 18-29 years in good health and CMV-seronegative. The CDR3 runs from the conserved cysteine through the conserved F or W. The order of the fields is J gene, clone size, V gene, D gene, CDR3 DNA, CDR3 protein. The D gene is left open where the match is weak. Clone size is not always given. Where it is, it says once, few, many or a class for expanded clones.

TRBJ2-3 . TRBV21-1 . TGTGCCAGCAGCAAAGTTGAGCGGGGCCCTACAGATACGCAGTATTTT CASSKVERGPTDTQYF
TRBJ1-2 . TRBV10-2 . TGCGCCAGCAGTGACAGGGGTTCTAACTATGGCTACACCTTC CASSDRGSNYGYTF
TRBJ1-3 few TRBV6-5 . TGTGCCAGCAGTTCTAGAAACACCATATATTTT CASSSRNTIYF
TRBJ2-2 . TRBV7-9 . TGTTCCAGCAGCCGGGACACTGAGAACACCGGGGAGCTGTTTTTT CSSSRDTENTGELFF
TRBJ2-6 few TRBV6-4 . TGTGCCAGCAGTGCCGGGGATGCTGGGGCCAACGTCCTGACTTTC CASSAGDAGANVLTF
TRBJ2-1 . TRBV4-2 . TGTGCCAGCAGCCAAGATCAGACGGGAGACCCCTACAATGAGCAGTTCTTC CASSQDQTGDPYNEQFF
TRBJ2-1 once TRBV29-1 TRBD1 TGCAGCGTTGAAGGTGGTTTGGGACAGGGCTTCGATGAGCAGTTCTTC CSVEGGLGQGFDEQFF
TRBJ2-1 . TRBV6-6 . TGTGCCAGCAGCCGCTCCGCGGGCCGTGGGTACAATGAGCAGTTCTTC CASSRSAGRGYNEQFF
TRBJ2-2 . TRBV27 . TGTGCCAGCAGTTTGCTACCCGGTACCACCGGGGAGCTGTTTTTT CASSLLPGTTGELFF
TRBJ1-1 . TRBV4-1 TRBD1 TGCGCCAGCAGCCAAGCCGGGACAGGTGAGAATGTCGAAGCTTTCTTT CASSQAGTGENVEAFF
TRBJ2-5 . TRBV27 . TGTGCCAGCAGTGCTAGCCTTCAAGAGACCCAGTACTTC CASSASLQETQYF
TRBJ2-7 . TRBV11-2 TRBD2 TGTGCCAGCAGCTGGACTAGCGGGGAGTTCTACGAGCAGTACTTC CASSWTSGEFYEQYF
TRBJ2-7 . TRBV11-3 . TGTGCCAGCAGCTTACAGGGATCCTACGAGCAGTACTTC CASSLQGSYEQYF
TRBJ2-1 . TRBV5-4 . TGTGCCAGCAACCCGCGGGGTGTTAGCGGAACCAATGAGCAGTTCTTC CASNPRGVSGTNEQFF
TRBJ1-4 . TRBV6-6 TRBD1 TGTGCCAGCAGCCAGACAGGGGTGGATGAAAAACTGTTTTTT CASSQTGVDEKLFF
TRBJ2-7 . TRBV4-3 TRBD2 TGCGCCAGCAGCCAAGGGTGGGAGGGGCCGAGACACGAGCAGTACTTC CASSQGWEGPRHEQYF
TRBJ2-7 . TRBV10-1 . TGCGCCAGCGATGGAGGGGACGGGCCCGACTACGAGCAGTACTTC CASDGGDGPDYEQYF
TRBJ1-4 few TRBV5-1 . TGCGCCAGCAGCTTGGAGGGCCAGGGCAGGGGAAAACTGTTTTTT CASSLEGQGRGKLFF
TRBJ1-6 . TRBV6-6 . TGTGCCAGCAGTTCCCAGGGGAAGAACTATAATTCACCCCTCCACTTT CASSSQGKNYNSPLHF
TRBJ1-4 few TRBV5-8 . TGTGCCAGCAGCCTATTAGGAGGAAAACTGTTTTTT CASSLLGGKLFF
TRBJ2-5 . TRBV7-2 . TGTGCCAGCAGCTTTCTGCGCGGGGCGGGGGAGACCCAGTACTTC CASSFLRGAGETQYF
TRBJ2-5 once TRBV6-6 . TGTGCCAGCAACCCCCTAGCAATCCAAGAGACCCAGTACTTC CASNPLAIQETQYF
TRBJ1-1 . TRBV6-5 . TGTGCCAGCAGTTCACGGGGTTTTACTGAAGCTTTCTTT CASSSRGFTEAFF
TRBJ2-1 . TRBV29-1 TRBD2 TGCAGCATTAGCTCGACTAGCGGGATGAGCTCCTACAATGAGCAGTTCTTC CSISSTSGMSSYNEQFF
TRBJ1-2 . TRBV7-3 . TGTGCCAGCAGCTTAAACAGGGAAAGGGATGGCTACACCTTC CASSLNRERDGYTF
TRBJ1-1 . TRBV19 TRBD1 TGTGCCAGTACCAACCGGGACAGGGGTAACCTCGTTGAAGCTTTCTTT CASTNRDRGNLVEAFF
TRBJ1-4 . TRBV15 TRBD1 TGTGCCACCAGCAGAGAGGTGGAGGGGGCAGGAAAACTGTTTTTT CATSREVEGAGKLFF
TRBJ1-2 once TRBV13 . TGTGCCAGCAGCACCCACCTTCGGGGGGGGGCAGGGTATGGCTACACCTTC CASSTHLRGGAGYGYTF
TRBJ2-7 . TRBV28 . TGTGCCAGCAGTATCTATTCGATTTCCGAGCAGTACTTC CASSIYSISEQYF
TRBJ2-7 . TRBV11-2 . TGTGCCAGCAGCTTATTAGGGGTAACATCCTACGAGCAGTACTTC CASSLLGVTSYEQYF